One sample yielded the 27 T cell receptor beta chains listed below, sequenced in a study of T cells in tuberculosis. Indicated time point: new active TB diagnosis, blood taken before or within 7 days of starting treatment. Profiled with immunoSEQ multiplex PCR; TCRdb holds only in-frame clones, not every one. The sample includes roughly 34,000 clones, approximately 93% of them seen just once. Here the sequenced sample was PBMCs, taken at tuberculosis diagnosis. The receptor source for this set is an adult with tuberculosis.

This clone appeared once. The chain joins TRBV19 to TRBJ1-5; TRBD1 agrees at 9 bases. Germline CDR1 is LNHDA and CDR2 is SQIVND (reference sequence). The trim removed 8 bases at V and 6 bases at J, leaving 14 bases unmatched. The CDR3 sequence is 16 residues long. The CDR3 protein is CASSTLTGGIRQPQHF. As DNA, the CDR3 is TGTGCCAGTTCGACCCTAACAGGGGGCATACGTCAGCCCCAGCATTTT.

The CDR3: CASSEFSPALNTEAFF. As DNA, the CDR3 is TGTGCCAGCAGTGAATTTAGCCCAGCTCTGAACACTGAAGCTTTCTTT. This chain joins TRBV6-1 and TRBJ1-1, with unresolved D. The germline CDR1 and CDR2 sequences are MNHNS and SASEGT. Trimming stripped 2 bases from V and 0 bases from J, with 13 bases between. The CDR3 is 16 amino acids.

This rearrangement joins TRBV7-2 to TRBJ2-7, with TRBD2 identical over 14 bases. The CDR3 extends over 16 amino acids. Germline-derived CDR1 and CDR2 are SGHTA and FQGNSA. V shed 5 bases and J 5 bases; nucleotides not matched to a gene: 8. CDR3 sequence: CASSPTGTSGRDEQYF. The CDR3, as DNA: TGTGCCAGCAGCCCAACCGGGACTAGCGGGAGAGACGAGCAGTACTTC. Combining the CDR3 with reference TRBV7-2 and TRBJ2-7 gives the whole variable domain GAGVSQSPSNKVTEKGKDVELRCDPISGHTALYWYRQSLGQGLEFLIYFQGNSAPDKSGLPSDRFSAERTGGSVSTLTIQRTQQEDSAVYLCASSPTGTSGRDEQYFGPGTRLTVT.

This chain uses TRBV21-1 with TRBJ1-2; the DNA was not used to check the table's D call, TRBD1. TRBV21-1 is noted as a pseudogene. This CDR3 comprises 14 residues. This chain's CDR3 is CASGTRRGHYGYTF. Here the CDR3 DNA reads TGTGCCAGCGGTACTAGAAGGGGGCACTATGGCTACACCTTC.

CDR3 region: CASSLERLALRRNEELFF. The CDR3 bases are TGTGCCAGCAGCTTAGAACGGCTAGCCCTAAGGAGAAACGAGGAGCTGTTTTTT. This chain connects TRBV7-9 to TRBJ2-2; D might be TRBD2 (5 bases). Germline CDR1 SEHNR, CDR2 FQNEAQ (reference sequence). The CDR3 consists of 18 residues. The V and J ends lost 1 base and 10 bases respectively, with 25 bases between them.

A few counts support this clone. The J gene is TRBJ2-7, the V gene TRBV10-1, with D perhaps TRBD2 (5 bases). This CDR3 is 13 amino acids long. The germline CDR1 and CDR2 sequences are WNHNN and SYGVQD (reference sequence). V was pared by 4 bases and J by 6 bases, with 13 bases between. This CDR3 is CASSGTSSGEQYF. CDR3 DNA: TGCGCCAGCAGTGGGACTTCCTCCGGCGAGCAGTACTTC.

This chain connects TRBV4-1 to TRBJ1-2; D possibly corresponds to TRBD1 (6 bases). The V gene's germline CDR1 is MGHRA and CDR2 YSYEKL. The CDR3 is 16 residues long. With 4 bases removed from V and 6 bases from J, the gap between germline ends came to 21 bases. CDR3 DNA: TGCGCCAGCAGCCTTCAAGGCCCGACAGGACGGGATGGCTACACCTTC. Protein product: CASSLQGPTGRDGYTF.

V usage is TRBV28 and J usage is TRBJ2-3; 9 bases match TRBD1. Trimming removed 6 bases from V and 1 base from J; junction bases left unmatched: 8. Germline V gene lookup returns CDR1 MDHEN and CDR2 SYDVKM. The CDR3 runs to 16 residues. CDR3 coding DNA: TGTGCCAGCAGCCCCGGGACAGGGTGGGGCACAGATACGCAGTATTTT. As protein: CASSPGTGWGTDTQYF.

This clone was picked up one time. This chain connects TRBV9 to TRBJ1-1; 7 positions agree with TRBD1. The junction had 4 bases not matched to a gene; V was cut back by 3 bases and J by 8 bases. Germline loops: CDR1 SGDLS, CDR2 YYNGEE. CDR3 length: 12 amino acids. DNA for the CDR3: TGTGCCAGCAGCGCCTACAGGGGCGAAGCTTTCTTT. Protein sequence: CASSAYRGEAFF. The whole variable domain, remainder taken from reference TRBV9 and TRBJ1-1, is DSGVTQTPKHLITATGQRVTLRCSPRSGDLSVYWYQQSLDQGLQFLIQYYNGEERAKGNILERFSAQQFPDLHSELNLSSLELGDSALYFCASSAYRGEAFFGQGTRLTVV.

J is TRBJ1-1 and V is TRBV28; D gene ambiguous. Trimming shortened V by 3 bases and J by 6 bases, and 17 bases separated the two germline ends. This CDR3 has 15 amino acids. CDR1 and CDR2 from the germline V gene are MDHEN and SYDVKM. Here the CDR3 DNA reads TGTGCCAGCAGTTTGTCGCTCCGTCTGAGCGCTGAAGCTTTCTTT. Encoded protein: CASSLSLRLSAEAFF.

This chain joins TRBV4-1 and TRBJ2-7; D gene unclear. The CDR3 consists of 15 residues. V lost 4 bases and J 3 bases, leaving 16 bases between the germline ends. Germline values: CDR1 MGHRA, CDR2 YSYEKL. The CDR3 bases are TGCGCCAGCAGCCTCCTTGCTGCGTCGGGCTACGAGCAGTACTTC. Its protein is CASSLLAASGYEQYF.

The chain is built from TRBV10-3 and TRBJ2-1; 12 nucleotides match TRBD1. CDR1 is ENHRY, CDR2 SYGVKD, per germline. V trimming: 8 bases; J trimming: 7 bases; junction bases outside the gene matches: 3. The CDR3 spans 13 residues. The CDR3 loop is CAIGTGGWNEQFF. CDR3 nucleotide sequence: TGTGCCATCGGGACAGGGGGCTGGAATGAGCAGTTCTTC.

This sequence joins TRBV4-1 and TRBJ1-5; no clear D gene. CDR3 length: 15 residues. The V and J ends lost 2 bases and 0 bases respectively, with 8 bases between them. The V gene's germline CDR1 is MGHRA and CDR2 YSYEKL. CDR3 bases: TGCGCCAGCAGCCAACGTGAGAATAGCAATCAGCCCCAGCATTTT. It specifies CASSQRENSNQPQHF.

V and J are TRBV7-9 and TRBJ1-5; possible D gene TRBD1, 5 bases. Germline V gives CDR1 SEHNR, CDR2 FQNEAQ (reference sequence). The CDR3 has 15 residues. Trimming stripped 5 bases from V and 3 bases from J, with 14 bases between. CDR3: CASSRSGGVNQPQHF. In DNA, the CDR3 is TGTGCCAGCAGCCGCTCAGGAGGGGTCAATCAGCCCCAGCATTTT.

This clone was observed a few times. The CDR3 spells CASSPYLTGSLSGRALAHEQFF. CDR3 nucleotide sequence: TGTGCCAGCAGCCCCTATCTTACCGGGTCGCTGAGTGGGAGGGCCCTTGCCCATGAGCAGTTCTTC. This chain connects TRBV9 to TRBJ2-1; 7 nucleotides align to TRBD2. CDR1 and CDR2 (germline): SGDLS, YYNGEE. With V trimmed by 4 bases and J by 8 bases, 33 bases remained unmatched. This CDR3 has 22 residues.

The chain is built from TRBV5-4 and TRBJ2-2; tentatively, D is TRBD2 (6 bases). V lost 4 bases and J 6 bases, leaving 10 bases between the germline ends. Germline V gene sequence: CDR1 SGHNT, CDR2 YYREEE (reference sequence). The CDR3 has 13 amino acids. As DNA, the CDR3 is TGTGCCAGCAGCACGACTAGGTCCGGGGAGCTGTTTTTT. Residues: CASSTTRSGELFF.

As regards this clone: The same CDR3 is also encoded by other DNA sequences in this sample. This chain's CDR3 is CASSLSGTGDEKLFF. CDR3 nucleotide sequence: TGCGCCAGCAGCCTCTCCGGGACAGGGGATGAAAAACTGTTTTTT. The chain employs TRBV5-1 and TRBJ1-4, with 10 positions matching TRBD1. This CDR3 contains 15 residues. The germline gives CDR1 SGHRS, CDR2 YFSETQ. V dropped 4 bases and J dropped 6; count of bases not matched to a gene: 6.

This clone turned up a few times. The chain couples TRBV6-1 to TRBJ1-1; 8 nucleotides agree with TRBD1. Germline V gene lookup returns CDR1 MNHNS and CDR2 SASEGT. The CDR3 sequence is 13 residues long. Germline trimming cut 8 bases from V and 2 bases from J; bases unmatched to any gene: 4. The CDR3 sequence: CASSDRDNTEAFF. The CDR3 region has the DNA TGTGCCAGCTCGGACAGGGACAACACTGAAGCTTTCTTT.

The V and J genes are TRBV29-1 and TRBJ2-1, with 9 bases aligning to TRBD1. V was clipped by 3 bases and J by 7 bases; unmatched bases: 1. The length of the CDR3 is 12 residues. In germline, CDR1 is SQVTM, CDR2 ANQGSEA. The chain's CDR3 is CSVEGTGNEQFF. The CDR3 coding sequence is TGCAGCGTTGAGGGGACAGGGAATGAGCAGTTCTTC.

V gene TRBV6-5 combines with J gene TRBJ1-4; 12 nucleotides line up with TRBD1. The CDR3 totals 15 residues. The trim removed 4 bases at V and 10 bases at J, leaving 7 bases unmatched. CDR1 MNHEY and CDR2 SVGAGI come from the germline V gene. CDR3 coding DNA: TGTGCCAGCAGTTCCGGGACAGGGGGCAGAGGAAAACTGTTTTTT. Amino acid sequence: CASSSGTGGRGKLFF.

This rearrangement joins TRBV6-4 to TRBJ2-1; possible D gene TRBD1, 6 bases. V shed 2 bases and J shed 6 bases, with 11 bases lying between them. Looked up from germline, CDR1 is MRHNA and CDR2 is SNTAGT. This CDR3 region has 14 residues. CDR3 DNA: TGTGCCAGCAGTGACGGGTCAGGGGCCAATGAGCAGTTCTTC. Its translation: CASSDGSGANEQFF.

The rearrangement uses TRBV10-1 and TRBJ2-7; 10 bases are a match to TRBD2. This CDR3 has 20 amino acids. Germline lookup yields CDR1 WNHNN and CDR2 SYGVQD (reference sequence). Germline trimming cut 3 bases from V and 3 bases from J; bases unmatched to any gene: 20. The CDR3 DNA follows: TGCGCCAGCAGTGACTGGATCGAGACTAGCGGGTCCCTGGCCCTCTACGAGCAGTACTTC. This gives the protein CASSDWIETSGSLALYEQYF.

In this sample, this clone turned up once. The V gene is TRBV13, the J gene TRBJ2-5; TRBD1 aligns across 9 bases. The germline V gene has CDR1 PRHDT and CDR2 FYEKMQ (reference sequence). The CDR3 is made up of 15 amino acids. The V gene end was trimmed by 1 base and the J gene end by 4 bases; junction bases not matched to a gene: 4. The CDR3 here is CASSLENRGRETQYF. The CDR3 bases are TGTGCCAGCAGCTTAGAGAACAGGGGGCGAGAGACCCAGTACTTC. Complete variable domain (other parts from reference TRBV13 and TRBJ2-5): AAGVIQSPRHLIKEKRETATLKCYPIPRHDTVYWYQQGPGQDPQFLISFYEKMQSDKGSIPDRFSAQQFSDYHSELNMSSLELGDSALYFCASSLENRGRETQYFGPGTRLLVL.

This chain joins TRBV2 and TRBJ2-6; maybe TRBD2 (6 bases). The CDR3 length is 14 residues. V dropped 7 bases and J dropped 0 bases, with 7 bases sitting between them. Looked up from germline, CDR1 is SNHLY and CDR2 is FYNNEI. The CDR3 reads CASMGLSGANVLTF. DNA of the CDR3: TGTGCCAGCATGGGACTCTCTGGGGCCAACGTCCTGACTTTC.

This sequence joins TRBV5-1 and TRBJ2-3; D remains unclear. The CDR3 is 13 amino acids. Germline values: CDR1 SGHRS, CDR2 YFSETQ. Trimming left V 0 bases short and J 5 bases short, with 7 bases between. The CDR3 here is CASSLGPGDTQYF. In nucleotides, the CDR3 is TGCGCCAGCAGCTTGGGTCCCGGAGATACGCAGTATTTT.

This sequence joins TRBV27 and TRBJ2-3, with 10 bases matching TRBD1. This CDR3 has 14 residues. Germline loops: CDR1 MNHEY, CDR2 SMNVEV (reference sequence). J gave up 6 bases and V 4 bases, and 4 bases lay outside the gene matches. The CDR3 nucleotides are TGTGCCAGCAGTTCGTGGACAGGGGGGGATACGCAGTATTTT. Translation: CASSSWTGGDTQYF.

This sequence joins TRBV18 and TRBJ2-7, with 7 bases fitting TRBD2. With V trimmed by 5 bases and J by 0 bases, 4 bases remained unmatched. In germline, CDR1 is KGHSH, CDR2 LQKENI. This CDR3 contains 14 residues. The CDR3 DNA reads TGTGCCAGCTCAGTGCGGGAGCACTCCTACGAGCAGTACTTC. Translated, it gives CASSVREHSYEQYF.